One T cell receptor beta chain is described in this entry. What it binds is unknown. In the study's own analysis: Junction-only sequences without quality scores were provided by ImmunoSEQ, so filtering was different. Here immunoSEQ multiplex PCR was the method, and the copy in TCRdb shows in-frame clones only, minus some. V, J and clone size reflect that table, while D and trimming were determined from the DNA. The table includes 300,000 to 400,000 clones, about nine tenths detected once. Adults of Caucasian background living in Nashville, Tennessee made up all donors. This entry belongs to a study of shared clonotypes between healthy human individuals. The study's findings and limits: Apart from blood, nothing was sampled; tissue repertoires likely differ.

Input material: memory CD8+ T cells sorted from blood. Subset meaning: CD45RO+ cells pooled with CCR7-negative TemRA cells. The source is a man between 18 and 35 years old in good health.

CDR3: CASSLAGGYNEQFF. The CDR3 DNA reads TGTGCCAGCAGCTTAGCGGGGGGATACAATGAGCAGTTCTTC. The V call is TRBV7-8, the J call TRBJ2-1; possible D gene TRBD2, 6 bases. The CDR3 covers 14 residues. V was shortened by 0 bases and J by 4 bases, with 7 bases between the two germline ends. Germline assignment: CDR1 SGHVS and CDR2 FQNEAQ.